These 16 T cell receptor beta chains were all obtained from the same sample, sequenced in a study of T cells in Graves' hyperthyroidism and ophthalmopathy. Amplified regions were TCR beta CDR3 sequences from RNA transcripts. With the HTBI primer set, the TCR CDR3 went through a first round of RT-PCR. Via MiXCR, TCRdb re-called the multiplex PCR reads, giving one row per CDR3 protein. The sample lists 350,000 to 400,000 distinct CDR3 sequences, 15% occurring once. The sequencing sample was made of blood. These receptors were obtained from a woman aged 25 to 45 with Graves' hyperthyroidism.

The chain couples TRBV28 to TRBJ2-7; D is possibly TRBD2 (6 bases). V was shortened by 4 bases and J by 7 bases, with 23 bases between the two germline ends. The germline CDR1 and CDR2 sequences are MDHEN and SYDVKM. The CDR3 extends over 16 amino acids. CDR3 region: CASSSLTGGMFVEQYF. In DNA form, the CDR3 reads TGTGCCAGCAGTTCCCTGACTGGGGGGATGTTTGTAGAGCAGTACTTC.

The V gene is TRBV7-2, the J gene TRBJ2-3, with 12 bases matching TRBD2. CDR1 is SGHTA, CDR2 FQGNSA, per germline. The CDR3 is 16 residues long. V was pared by 4 bases and J by 7 bases, with 9 bases of the junction left unmatched. The CDR3: CASSSSSGRASYTQYF. The CDR3 nucleotides read TGTGCCAGCAGCTCTTCTAGCGGGAGGGCCAGTTATACGCAGTATTTT.

A few counts support this clonotype. This sequence joins TRBV4-1 and TRBJ2-3; maybe TRBD1 (6 bases). This CDR3 comprises 15 residues. With 8 bases removed from V and 2 bases from J, the gap between germline ends came to 17 bases. Germline CDR1 reads MGHRA; CDR2 reads YSYEKL. CDR3 DNA: TGCGCCAGCGGCCTGTCAGGGGTGGACACAGATACGCAGTATTTT. Translated, it gives CASGLSGVDTDTQYF.

This clonotype showed up many times. The chain recombines TRBV7-3 with TRBJ2-7; 8 bases fit TRBD2. This CDR3 is built from 17 residues. Per germline, CDR1 SGHTA and CDR2 FQGTGA. V lost 3 bases and J lost 2; bases outside the gene matches: 12. CDR3 coding DNA: TGTGCCAGCAGCTTTTCGGGGATTAGCGGGACCACCTACGAGCAGTACTTC. This translates into CASSFSGISGTTYEQYF.

Comments on this clonotype: A clone one base away is much larger, so this may be a read error. The V gene is TRBV28, the J gene TRBJ2-2; 7 nucleotides align to TRBD2. The CDR3 runs to 13 residues. The V gene end was trimmed by 9 bases and the J gene end by 6 bases; junction bases not matched to a gene: 7. Germline assignment: CDR1 MDHEN and CDR2 SYDVKM. The CDR3 sequence: CASTETSPGELFF. In nucleotides, the CDR3 is TGTGCCAGTACCGAGACTAGCCCCGGGGAGCTGTTTTTT.

This clonotype was picked up a small number of times. The rearrangement joins TRBV7-9 to TRBJ2-1; 8 positions agree with TRBD2. In germline, CDR1 is SEHNR, CDR2 FQNEAQ (reference sequence). With 5 bases clipped from V and 6 bases from J, the junction kept 15 bases outside the gene matches. This CDR3 spans 17 amino acids. The CDR3 protein is CASSPRAWVREGNEQFF. The CDR3 DNA sequence: TGTGCCAGCAGCCCCCGGGCCTGGGTCCGGGAGGGCAATGAGCAGTTCTTC.

This clonotype has a count of ten or more. The CDR3 nucleotides read TGTGCTTGCGGGCTGGCTCGCTACGAGCAGTACTTC. Translating it yields CACGLARYEQYF. The chain combines TRBV6-7 with TRBJ2-7; tentative D call: TRBD2 (5 bases). TRBV6-7 is filed as an ORF, its function uncertain. CDR3 size: 12 residues.

About this clonotype itself: This may be a read error: a much more frequent sequence differs by one nucleotide. The chain uses TRBV7-3 and TRBJ2-7, with a tentative D call TRBD2 (7 bases). The germline CDR1 and CDR2 sequences are SGHTA and FQGTGA. This CDR3 spans 15 amino acids. CDR3 DNA sequence: TGTGCCAGCAGCTCACAGGGAGGGAATGGTTACGAGCAGCACTTC. This codes for CASSSQGGNGYEQHF.

The chain is built from TRBV6-2 or TRBV6-3 and TRBJ1-1; 8 bases align to TRBD1. Germline V CDR1 and CDR2: MNHEY, SVGEGT. Unmatched junction bases numbered 10, after V lost 5 bases and J lost 11 bases. The CDR3 runs 13 residues. The CDR3 DNA is TGTGCCAGCAGTCTCAGGACAGGGTGGGACGCTTTCTTT. Protein product: CASSLRTGWDAFF.

On this clonotype itself: The CDR3 does not close with the conserved phenylalanine or tryptophan, likely indicating a read error. The chain carries TRBV2 and TRBJ1-2, with D perhaps matching TRBD1 (6 bases). Germline lookup yields CDR1 SNHLY and CDR2 FYNNEI. The CDR3 has 15 amino acids. V was clipped by 1 base and J by 2 bases, with 11 bases between them. DNA for the CDR3: TGTGCCAGCAGTGAAGACAGGGATGGCAACTATGGCTACACCCTC. This translates into CASSEDRDGNYGYTL.

Many counts were recorded for this clonotype. V is TRBV2 and J is TRBJ1-6, with D possibly being TRBD1 (5 bases). Germline V gives CDR1 SNHLY, CDR2 FYNNEI. CDR3 length: 15 residues. V dropped 8 bases and J dropped 7 bases, with 18 bases sitting between them. The CDR3 DNA reads as TGTGCCAGCGGACGGGAGGGGACTCCGAATTCACCCCTCCACTTT. Its protein is CASGREGTPNSPLHF.

The chain combines TRBV28 with TRBJ1-2, with 7 bases lining up with TRBD1. The J segment lost 6 bases and the V segment lost 6 bases, leaving 7 bases of the junction unmatched. CDR3 size: 13 residues. CDR1 MDHEN and CDR2 SYDVKM come from the germline V gene. The CDR3 bases are TGTGCCAGCAGGGGACAGACAGTCCATGGCTACACCTTC. This gives the protein CASRGQTVHGYTF.

This clonotype showed up just a few times. This chain links TRBV9 with TRBJ2-3; 9 nucleotides agree with TRBD2. Germline values: CDR1 SGDLS, CDR2 YYNGEE. The CDR3 is made up of 16 amino acids. The V segment lost 0 bases and the J segment 6 bases; nucleotides outside the gene matches: 8. CDR3 in amino acids: CASSVGLAEAGDTQYF. Written as DNA, the CDR3 is TGTGCCAGCAGCGTAGGACTAGCGGAGGCAGGGGATACGCAGTATTTT.

A few counts support this clonotype. The genes are TRBV18 and TRBJ2-7; TRBD2 agrees at 8 bases. CDR3 length: 15 amino acids. J lost 3 bases, V lost 1 base, and 5 bases had no gene match. From germline, CDR1 is KGHSH and CDR2 LQKENI. In nucleotides, the CDR3 is TGTGCCAGCTCACCACTGGCGGGAGGAATCTACGAGCAGTACTTC. Translating gives CASSPLAGGIYEQYF. The full variable domain, in which reference TRBV18 and TRBJ2-7 provide the parts outside the CDR3, is NAGVMQNPRHLVRRRGQEARLRCSPMKGHSHVYWYRQLPEEGLKFMVYLQKENIIDESGMPKERFSAEFPKEGPSILRIQQVVRGDSAAYFCASSPLAGGIYEQYFGPGTRLTVT.

This clonotype occurred many times. CDR3 residues: CASSLQGLGNTIYF. The CDR3 DNA reads as TGTGCCAGCAGTCTACAGGGGTTGGGAAACACCATATATTTT. This chain links TRBV2 with TRBJ1-3, with 7 bases lining up with TRBD1. V trimming: 5 bases; J trimming: 4 bases; junction bases outside the gene matches: 5. The V gene's germline CDR1 is SNHLY and CDR2 FYNNEI. CDR3 length: 14 residues. The full variable domain, completed using reference TRBV2 and TRBJ1-3, is EPEVTQTPSHQVTQMGQEVILRCVPISNHLYFYWYRQILGQKVEFLVSFYNNEISEKSEIFDDQFSVERPDGSNFTLKIRSTKLEDSAMYFCASSLQGLGNTIYFGEGSWLTVV.

This clonotype came up many times. The rearrangement links TRBV30 to TRBJ1-6, with 10 bases matching TRBD1. CDR1 is GTSNPN, CDR2 SVGIG, per germline (reference sequence). The CDR3 sequence is 12 residues long. The V segment lost 6 bases and the J segment 8 bases; nucleotides outside the gene matches: 1. The DNA of the CDR3 is TGTGCCTGCGGACAGGGGGATTCACCCCTCCACTTT. It specifies CACGQGDSPLHF.